Sequencing of this T cell receptor beta chain was carried out in a study of memory CD4+ T cells and cytomegalovirus serostatus. Germline loops: CDR1 SEHNR, CDR2 FQNEAQ (reference sequence). The CDR3 covers 12 residues. The V and J ends lost 5 bases and 4 bases respectively, with 9 bases between them. Profiled with immunoSEQ multiplex PCR; TCRdb holds only in-frame clones, not every one. There are some 52,000 clones in the sample; about three quarters occur only once, and about 1.4% lies in the top ten. The sort gate was single viable CD3+CD4+CD8-CD45RO+ cells for memory CD4+ T cells. The rearrangement links TRBV7-9 to TRBJ2-7; D is uncertain. The sequencing input was memory CD4+ T cells from blood. The TCR was taken from an adult in good health and CMV-seropositive. The CDR3 sequence: CASSRGDYEQYF. The CDR3 bases are TGTGCCAGCAGCAGAGGAGATTACGAGCAGTACTTC.